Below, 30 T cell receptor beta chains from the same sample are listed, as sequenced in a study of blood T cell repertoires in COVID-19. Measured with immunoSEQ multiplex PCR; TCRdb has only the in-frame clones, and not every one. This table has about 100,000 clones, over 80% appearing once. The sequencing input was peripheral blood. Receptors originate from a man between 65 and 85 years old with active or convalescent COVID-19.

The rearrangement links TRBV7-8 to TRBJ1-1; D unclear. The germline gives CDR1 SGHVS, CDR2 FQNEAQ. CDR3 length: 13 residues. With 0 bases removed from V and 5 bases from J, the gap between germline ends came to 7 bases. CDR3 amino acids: CASSLATVTEAFF. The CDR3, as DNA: TGTGCCAGCAGCTTAGCCACGGTAACTGAAGCTTTCTTT. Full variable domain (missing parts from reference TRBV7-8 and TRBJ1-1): GAGVSQSPRYKVAKRGQDVALRCDPISGHVSLFWYQQALGQGPEFLTYFQNEAQLDKSGLPSDRFFAERPEGSVSTLKIQRTQQEDSAVYLCASSLATVTEAFFGQGTRLTVV.

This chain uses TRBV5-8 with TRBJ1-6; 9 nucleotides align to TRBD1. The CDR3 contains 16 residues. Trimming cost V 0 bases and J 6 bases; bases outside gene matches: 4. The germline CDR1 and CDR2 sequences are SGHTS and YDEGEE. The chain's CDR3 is CASSLGTGVSNSPLHF. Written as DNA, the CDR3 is TGTGCCAGCAGCTTGGGGACAGGGGTTAGTAATTCACCCCTCCACTTT.

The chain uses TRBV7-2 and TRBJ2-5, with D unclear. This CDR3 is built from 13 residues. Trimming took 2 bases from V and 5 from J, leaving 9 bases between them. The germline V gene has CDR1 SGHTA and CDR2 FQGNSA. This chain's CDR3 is CASSLQSSETQYF. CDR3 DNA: TGTGCCAGCAGCTTACAGTCGTCGGAGACCCAGTACTTC. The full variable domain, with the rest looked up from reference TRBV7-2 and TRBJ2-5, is GAGVSQSPSNKVTEKGKDVELRCDPISGHTALYWYRQSLGQGLEFLIYFQGNSAPDKSGLPSDRFSAERTGGSVSTLTIQRTQQEDSAVYLCASSLQSSETQYFGPGTRLLVL.

For the CDR3, the DNA is TGTGCCAGCAGCTTCAACGGAGCCGAATATGAAAAACTGTTTTTT. Amino acid sequence: CASSFNGAEYEKLFF. The gene calls are TRBV9 and TRBJ1-4; D gene unclear. Deletions cut 4 bases from V and 6 bases from J, with 16 bases between. From germline, CDR1 is SGDLS and CDR2 YYNGEE. CDR3 length equals 15 residues.

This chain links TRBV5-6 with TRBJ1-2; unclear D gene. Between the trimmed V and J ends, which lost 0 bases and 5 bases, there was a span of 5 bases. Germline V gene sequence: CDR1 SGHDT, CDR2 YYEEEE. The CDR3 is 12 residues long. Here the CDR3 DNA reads TGTGCCAGCAGCTTGGCGGGGTATGGCTACACCTTC. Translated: CASSLAGYGYTF.

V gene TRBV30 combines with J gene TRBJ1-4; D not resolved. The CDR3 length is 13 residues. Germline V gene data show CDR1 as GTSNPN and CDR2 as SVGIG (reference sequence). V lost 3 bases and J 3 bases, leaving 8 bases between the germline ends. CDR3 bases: TGTGCCTGGAGCCAACAATCTAATGAAAAACTGTTTTTT. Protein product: CAWSQQSNEKLFF.

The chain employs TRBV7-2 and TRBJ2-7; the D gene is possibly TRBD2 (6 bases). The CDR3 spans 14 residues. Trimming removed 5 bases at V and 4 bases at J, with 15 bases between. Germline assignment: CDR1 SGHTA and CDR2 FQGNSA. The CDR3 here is CASSREKGLYEQYF. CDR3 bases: TGTGCCAGCAGCCGGGAGAAGGGGTTATACGAGCAGTACTTC.

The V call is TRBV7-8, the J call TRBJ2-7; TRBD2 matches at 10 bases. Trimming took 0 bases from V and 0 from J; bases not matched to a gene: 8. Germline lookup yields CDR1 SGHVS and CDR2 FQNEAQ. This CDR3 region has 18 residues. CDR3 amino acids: CASSLATSGVSSSYEQYF. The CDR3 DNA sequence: TGTGCCAGCAGCTTAGCTACTAGCGGGGTATCGAGCTCCTACGAGCAGTACTTC.

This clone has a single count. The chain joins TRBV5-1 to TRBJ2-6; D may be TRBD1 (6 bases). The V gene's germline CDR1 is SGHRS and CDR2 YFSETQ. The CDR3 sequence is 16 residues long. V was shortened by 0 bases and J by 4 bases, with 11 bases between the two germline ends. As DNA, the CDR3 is TGCGCCAGCAGCTTGGAAACAGGGACCGGGGCCAACGTCCTGACTTTC. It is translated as CASSLETGTGANVLTF.

The CDR3, as DNA: TGTGCCAGCAGGCCACCGGGACAGGGGCGGGAGACCCAGTACTTC. It translates to CASRPPGQGRETQYF. The chain employs TRBV6-5 and TRBJ2-5, with 10 bases aligning to TRBD1. The V gene's germline CDR1 is MNHEY and CDR2 SVGAGI. The CDR3 length is 15 residues. V lost 6 bases to trimming and J lost 5 bases; unmatched junction nucleotides: 9.

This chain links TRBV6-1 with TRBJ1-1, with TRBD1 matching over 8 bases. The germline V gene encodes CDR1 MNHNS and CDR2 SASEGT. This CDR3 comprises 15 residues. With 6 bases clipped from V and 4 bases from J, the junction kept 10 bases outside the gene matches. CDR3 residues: CASSQGQGSRTEAFF. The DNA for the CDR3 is TGTGCCAGCAGCCAAGGACAGGGAAGTCGCACTGAAGCTTTCTTT.

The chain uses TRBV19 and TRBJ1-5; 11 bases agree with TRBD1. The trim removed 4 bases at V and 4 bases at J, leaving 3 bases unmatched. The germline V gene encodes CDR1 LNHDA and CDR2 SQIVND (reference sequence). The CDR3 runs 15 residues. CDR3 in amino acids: CASSTGTGGNQPQHF. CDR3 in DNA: TGTGCCAGTAGTACCGGGACAGGGGGGAATCAGCCCCAGCATTTT.

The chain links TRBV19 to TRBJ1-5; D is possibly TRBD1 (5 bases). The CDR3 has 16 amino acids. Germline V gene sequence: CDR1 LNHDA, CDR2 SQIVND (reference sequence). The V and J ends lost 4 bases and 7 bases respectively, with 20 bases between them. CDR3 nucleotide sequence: TGTGCCAGTAGTAGCCCGGGGATTGGAGGGACCCAGCCCCAGCATTTT. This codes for CASSSPGIGGTQPQHF.

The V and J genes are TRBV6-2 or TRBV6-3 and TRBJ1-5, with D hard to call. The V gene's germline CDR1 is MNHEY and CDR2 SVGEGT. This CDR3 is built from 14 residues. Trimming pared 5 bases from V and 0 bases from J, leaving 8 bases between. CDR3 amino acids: CASSVAYSNQPQHF. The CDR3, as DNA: TGTGCCAGCAGTGTCGCGTATAGCAATCAGCCCCAGCATTTT.

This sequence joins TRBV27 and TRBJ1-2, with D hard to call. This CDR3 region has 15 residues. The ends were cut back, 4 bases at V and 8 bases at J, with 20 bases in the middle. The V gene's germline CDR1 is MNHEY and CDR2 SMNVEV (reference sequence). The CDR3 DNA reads TGTGCCAGCAGTTCCGGGGAGATGTACCTCGGAGGCTACACCTTC. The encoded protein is CASSSGEMYLGGYTF.

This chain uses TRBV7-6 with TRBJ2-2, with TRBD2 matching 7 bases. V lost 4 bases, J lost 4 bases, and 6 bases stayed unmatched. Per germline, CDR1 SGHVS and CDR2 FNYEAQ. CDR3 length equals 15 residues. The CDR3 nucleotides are TGTGCCAGCAGCTCCCACGGGACTACCACCGGGGAGCTGTTTTTT. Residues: CASSSHGTTTGELFF.

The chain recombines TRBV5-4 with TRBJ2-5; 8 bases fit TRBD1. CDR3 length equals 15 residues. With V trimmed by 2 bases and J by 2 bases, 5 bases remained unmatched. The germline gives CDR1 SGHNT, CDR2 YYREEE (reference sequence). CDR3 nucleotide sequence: TGTGCCAGCAGCTTCCTGGACAGGGCTCAAGAGACCCAGTACTTC. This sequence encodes CASSFLDRAQETQYF.

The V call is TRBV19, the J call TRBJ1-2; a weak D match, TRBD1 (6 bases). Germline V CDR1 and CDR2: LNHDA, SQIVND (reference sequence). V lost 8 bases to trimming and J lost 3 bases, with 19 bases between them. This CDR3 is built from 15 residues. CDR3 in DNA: TGTGCCAGTCACTCTAACAGGGATTGGCACTATGGCTACACCTTC. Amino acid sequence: CASHSNRDWHYGYTF.

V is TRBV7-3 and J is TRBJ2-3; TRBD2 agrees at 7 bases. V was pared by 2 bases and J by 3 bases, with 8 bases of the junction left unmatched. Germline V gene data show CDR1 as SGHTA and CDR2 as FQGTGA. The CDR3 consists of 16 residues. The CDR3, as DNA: TGTGCCAGCAGCTTATCCCCGGCGGGGGTAACAGATACGCAGTATTTT. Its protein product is CASSLSPAGVTDTQYF. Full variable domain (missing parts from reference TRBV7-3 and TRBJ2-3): GAGVSQTPSNKVTEKGKYVELRCDPISGHTALYWYRQSLGQGPEFLIYFQGTGAADDSGLPNDRFFAVRPEGSVSTLKIQRTERGDSAVYLCASSLSPAGVTDTQYFGPGTRLTVL.

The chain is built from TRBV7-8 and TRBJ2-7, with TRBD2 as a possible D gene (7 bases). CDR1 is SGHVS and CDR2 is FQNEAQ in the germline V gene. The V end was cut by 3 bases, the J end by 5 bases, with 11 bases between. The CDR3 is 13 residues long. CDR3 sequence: CASSFLGGHEQYF. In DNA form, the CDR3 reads TGTGCCAGCAGCTTTTTGGGGGGGCACGAGCAGTACTTC.

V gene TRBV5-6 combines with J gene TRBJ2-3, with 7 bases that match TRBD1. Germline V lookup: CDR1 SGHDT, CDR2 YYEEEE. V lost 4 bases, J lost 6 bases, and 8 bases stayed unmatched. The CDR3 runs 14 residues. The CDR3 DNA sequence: TGTGCCAGCAGCAAGACAGGGTCCGCTGATACGCAGTATTTT. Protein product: CASSKTGSADTQYF.

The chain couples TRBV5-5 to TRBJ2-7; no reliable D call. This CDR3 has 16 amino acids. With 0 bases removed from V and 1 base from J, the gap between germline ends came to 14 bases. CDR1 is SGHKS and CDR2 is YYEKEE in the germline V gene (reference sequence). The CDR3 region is CASSLGGSPPSYEQYF. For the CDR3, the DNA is TGTGCCAGCAGCTTGGGTGGCAGTCCGCCGTCCTACGAGCAGTACTTC.

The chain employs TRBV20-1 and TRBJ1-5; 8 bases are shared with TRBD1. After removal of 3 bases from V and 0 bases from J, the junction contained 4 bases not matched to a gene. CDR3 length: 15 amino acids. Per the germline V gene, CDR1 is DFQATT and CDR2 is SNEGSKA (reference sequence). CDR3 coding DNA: TGCAGTGCTAGTCCCAGGGGGCGTAGCAATCAGCCCCAGCATTTT. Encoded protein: CSASPRGRSNQPQHF.

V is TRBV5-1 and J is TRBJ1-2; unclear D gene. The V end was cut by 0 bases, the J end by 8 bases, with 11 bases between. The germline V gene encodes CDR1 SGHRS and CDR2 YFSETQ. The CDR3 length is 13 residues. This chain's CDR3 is CASSLDSTGGYTF. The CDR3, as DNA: TGCGCCAGCAGCTTGGACAGTACGGGAGGCTACACCTTC. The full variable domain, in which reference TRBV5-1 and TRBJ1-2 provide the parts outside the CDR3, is KAGVTQTPRYLIKTRGQQVTLSCSPISGHRSVSWYQQTPGQGLQFLFEYFSETQRNKGNFPGRFSGRQFSNSRSEMNVSTLELGDSALYLCASSLDSTGGYTFGSGTRLTVV.

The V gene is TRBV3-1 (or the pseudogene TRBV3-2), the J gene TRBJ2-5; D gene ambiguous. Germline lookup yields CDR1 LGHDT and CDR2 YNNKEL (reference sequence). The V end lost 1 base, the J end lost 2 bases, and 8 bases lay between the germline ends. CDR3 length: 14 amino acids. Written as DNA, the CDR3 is TGTGCCAGCAGCCAAGGGGCATATCAAGAGACCCAGTACTTC. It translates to CASSQGAYQETQYF.

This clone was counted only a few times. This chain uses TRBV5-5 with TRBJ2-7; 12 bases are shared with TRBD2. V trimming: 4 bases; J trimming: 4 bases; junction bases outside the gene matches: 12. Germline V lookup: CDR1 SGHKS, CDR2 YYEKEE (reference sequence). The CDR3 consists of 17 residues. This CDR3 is CASSRASGGANLYEQYF. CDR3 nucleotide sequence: TGTGCCAGCAGCCGGGCTAGCGGGGGGGCCAATCTATACGAGCAGTACTTC.

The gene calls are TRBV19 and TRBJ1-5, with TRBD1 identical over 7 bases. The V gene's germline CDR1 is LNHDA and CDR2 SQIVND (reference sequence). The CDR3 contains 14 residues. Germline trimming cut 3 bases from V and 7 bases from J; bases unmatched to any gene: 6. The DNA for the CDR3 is TGTGCCAGTAGTATCTACAGGGGTGAGCAGCCCCAGCATTTT. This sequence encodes CASSIYRGEQPQHF. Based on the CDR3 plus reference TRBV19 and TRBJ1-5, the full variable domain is DGGITQSPKYLFRKEGQNVTLSCEQNLNHDAMYWYRQDPGQGLRLIYYSQIVNDFQKGDIAEGYSVSREKKESFPLTVTSAQKNPTAFYLCASSIYRGEQPQHFGDGTRLSIL.

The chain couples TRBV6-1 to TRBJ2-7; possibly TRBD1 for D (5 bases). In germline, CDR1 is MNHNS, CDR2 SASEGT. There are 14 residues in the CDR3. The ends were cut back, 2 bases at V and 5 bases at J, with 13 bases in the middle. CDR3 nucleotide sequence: TGTGCCAGCAGTGAATCAGGGTCTGAGAACGAGCAGTACTTC. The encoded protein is CASSESGSENEQYF.

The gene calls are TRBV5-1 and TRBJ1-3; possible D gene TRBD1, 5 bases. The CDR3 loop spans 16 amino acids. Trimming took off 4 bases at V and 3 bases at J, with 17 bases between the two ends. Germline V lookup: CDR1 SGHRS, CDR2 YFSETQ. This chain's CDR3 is CASSQEGRRDGNTIYF. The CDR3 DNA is TGCGCCAGCAGCCAAGAGGGACGGCGGGATGGAAACACCATATATTTT.

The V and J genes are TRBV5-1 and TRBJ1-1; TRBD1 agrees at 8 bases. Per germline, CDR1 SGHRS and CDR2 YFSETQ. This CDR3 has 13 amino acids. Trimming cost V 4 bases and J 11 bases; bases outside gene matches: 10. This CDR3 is CASSPRQGMSAFF. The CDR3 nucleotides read TGCGCCAGCAGCCCGCGACAGGGGATGTCGGCTTTCTTT.